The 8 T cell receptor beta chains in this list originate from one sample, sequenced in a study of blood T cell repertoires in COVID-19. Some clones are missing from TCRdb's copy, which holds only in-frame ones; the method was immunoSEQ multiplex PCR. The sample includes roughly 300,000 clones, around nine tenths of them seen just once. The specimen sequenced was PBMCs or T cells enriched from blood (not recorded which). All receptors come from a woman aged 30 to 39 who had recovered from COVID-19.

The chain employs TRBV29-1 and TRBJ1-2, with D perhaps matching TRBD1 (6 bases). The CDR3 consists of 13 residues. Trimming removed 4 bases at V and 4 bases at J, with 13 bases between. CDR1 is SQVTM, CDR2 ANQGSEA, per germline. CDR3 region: CSVAGGPAYGYTF. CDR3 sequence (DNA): TGCAGCGTTGCCGGGGGGCCAGCCTATGGCTACACCTTC.

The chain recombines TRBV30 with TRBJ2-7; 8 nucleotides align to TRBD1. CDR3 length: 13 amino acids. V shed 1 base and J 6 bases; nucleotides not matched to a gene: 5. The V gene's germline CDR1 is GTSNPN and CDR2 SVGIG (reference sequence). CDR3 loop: CAWSDGQGLEQYF. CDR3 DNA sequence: TGTGCCTGGAGTGACGGACAGGGCCTCGAGCAGTACTTC.

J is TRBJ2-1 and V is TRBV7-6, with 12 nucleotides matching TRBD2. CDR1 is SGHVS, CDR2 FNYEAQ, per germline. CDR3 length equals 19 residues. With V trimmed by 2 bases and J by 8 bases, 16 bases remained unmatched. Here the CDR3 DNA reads TGTGCCAGCAGCTTATCGACTAGCGGGAGTTTTAGGGCTAGGGATGAGCAGTTCTTC. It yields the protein CASSLSTSGSFRARDEQFF.

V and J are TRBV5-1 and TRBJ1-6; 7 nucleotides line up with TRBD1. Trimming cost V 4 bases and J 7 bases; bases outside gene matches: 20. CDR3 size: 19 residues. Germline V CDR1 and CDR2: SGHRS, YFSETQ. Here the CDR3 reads CASSPERRRGDRENSPLHF. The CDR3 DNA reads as TGCGCCAGCAGCCCGGAGCGGAGGAGGGGTGACAGGGAGAATTCACCCCTCCACTTT.

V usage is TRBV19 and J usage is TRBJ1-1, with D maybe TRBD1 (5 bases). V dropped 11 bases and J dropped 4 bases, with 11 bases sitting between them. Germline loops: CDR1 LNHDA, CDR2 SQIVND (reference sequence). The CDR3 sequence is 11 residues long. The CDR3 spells CASRRGTEAFF. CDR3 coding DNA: TGTGCCTCCAGGAGGGGCACTGAAGCTTTCTTT.

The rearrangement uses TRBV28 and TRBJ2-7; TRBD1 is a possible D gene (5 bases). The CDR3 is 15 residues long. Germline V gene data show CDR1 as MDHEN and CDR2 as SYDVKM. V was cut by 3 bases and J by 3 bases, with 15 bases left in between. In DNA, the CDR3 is TGTGCCAGCAGTTTTAGGATTCGAACAGGCTACGAGCAGTACTTC. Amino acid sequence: CASSFRIRTGYEQYF.

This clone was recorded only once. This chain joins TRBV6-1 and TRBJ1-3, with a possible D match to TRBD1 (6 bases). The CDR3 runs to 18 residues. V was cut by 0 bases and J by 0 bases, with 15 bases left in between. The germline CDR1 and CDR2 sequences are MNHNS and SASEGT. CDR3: CASSEAWNNRASGNTIYF. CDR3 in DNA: TGTGCCAGCAGTGAAGCGTGGAATAACAGGGCCTCTGGAAACACCATATATTTT.

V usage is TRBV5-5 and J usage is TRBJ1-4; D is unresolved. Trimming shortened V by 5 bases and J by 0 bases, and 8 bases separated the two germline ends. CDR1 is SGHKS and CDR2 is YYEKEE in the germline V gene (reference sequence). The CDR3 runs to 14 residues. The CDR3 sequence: CASRTRATNEKLFF. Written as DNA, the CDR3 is TGTGCCAGCAGAACTAGGGCAACTAATGAAAAACTGTTTTTT.